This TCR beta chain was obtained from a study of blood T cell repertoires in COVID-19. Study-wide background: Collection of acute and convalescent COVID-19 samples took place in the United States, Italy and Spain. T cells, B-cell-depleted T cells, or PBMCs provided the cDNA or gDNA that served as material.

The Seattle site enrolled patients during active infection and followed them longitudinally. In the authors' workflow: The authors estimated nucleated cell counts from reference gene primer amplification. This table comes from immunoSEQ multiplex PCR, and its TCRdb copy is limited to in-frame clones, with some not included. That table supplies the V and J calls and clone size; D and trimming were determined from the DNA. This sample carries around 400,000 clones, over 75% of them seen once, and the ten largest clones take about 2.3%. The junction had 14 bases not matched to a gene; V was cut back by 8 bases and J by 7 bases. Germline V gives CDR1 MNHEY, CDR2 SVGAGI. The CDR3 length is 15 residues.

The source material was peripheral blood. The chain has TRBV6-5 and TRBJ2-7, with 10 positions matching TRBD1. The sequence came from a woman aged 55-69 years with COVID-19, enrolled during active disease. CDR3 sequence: CASRRPGQGTSEQYF. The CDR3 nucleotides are TGTGCCAGCCGACGGCCGGGACAGGGGACAAGTGAGCAGTACTTC.